This T cell receptor (beta chain) was sequenced for a study of blood T cell repertoires in COVID-19. Recruits, aged about 18 to 90 years, lived in 24 US areas. In germline, CDR1 is KGHSH, CDR2 LQKENI. CDR3 length equals 16 residues. V lost 6 bases and J lost 9; bases outside the gene matches: 12. As processed by the authors: Cell counts per sample came from amplifying reference gene primers. The method was immunoSEQ multiplex PCR; TCRdb's version includes in-frame clones alone and lacks a portion of them. V and J calls and clone size are copied from that table; D and trimming were computed from the DNA. Among roughly 300,000 clones listed, over 75% were seen once.

The sequencing input was PBMCs or T cells enriched from blood (not recorded which). The TCR originated in a woman aged 25 to 45 who had recovered from COVID-19. The chain uses TRBV18 and TRBJ1-6, with 9 bases aligning to TRBD1. The CDR3 sequence: CASSLQQGAQGSPLHF. The CDR3 region has the DNA TGTGCCAGCTCCCTACAACAGGGGGCGCAGGGTTCACCCCTCCACTTT.